What follows is one TCR beta chain and its context. Its antigen remains unknown. MiXCR, run by TCRdb on the RT-PCR reads, gives a single entry per CDR3 protein. The table lists about 650,000 distinct CDR3 sequences, 14% of them singletons. This sample was included in a study of response to subunit inactivated influenza vaccine. Study-wide findings and caveats: The authors offered the suggestion that each seasonal influenza vaccination recruits few new T cells.

The CDR3 sequence is 16 residues long. Germline CDR1 SGHTA, CDR2 FQGTGA. The V end lost 2 bases, the J end lost 4 bases, and 15 bases lay between the germline ends. This TCR was recovered from a middle-aged man who received an inactivated influenza vaccine. The chain uses TRBV7-3 and TRBJ2-1, with a possible D match to TRBD2 (7 bases). The sample here was PBMCs from blood, taken about 14 days before vaccination. The CDR3, as DNA: TGTGCCAGCAGCTTACTTGCGGGGGCCGCTTACAATGAGCAGTTCTTC. This codes for CASSLLAGAAYNEQFF.